This T cell receptor beta chain came from a study of CD8 T cells in Susac syndrome. Overall study results and limits: The number of individuals included in the study's TCR sequencing and HLA analysis was acknowledged as relatively small.

A remark on this clonotype: Its matching antigen is unknown.

Germline V gives CDR1 KGHSH, CDR2 LQKENI. The CDR3 runs 18 residues. V lost 3 bases, J lost 0 bases, and 15 bases lay in between. The RNA, about 0.5 to 1 ug, was put through reverse transcription using random hexamers. Amplification of TCR beta CDR3 was carried out by immunoSEQ multiplex PCR, which covered 54 Vbeta and 13 Jbeta segments. TCRdb ran MiXCR on the immunoSEQ multiplex PCR reads and lists one entry per CDR3 protein. Found here are around 300,000 distinct CDR3 sequences, about 91% of them singletons; the top ten hold less than 0.08%. The multiple sclerosis controls were treatment-naive patients with relapsing-remitting disease that was stable or active. Isolation of CD8+ and CD4+ T cells was performed negatively, whereas enrichment of TEMRA cells was done by FACS.

This TCR was recovered from a human donor with multiple sclerosis. Material: CD4+ T cells from PBMCs. The chain uses TRBV18 and TRBJ2-6; D unresolved. CDR3: CASSPDGEINSGANVLTF. The CDR3 nucleotides read TGTGCCAGCTCACCGGACGGAGAAATTAACTCTGGGGCCAACGTCCTGACTTTC.